This T cell receptor beta chain was documented in a study of cytotoxic CD8 clonotypes in ibrutinib-treated CLL. Study context: The taking of response samples occurred after a median about 13 months of treatment, with a range of 6 to 36. Broader study findings: Researchers report that baseline clonality outpaced age-matched healthy donors and tracked circulating CD8+ T-cell counts. Rare overall, public clonotypes shrank or held steady under therapy.

Deep sequencing aimed at 1 in 200,000 to 1 in 1 million T cells' resolution. Data came from immunoSEQ multiplex PCR; TCRdb stores just in-frame clones and leaves some out. This sample has about 140,000 clones, with about 84% found just once. From germline, CDR1 is SQVTM and CDR2 ANQGSEA. With V trimmed by 3 bases and J by 3 bases, 18 bases remained unmatched. The CDR3 runs to 19 residues. Worth noting for this clone: The antigen remains undetermined.

V is TRBV29-1 and J is TRBJ2-2; 8 bases line up with TRBD2. This material consisted of PBMCs, taken after 36 months of ibrutinib treatment. The sequence was obtained from a human donor with chronic lymphocytic leukemia. The CDR3 DNA reads TGCAGCGTTGATCTCTTAAGCGGGAGTAATGAGTGGGACACCGGGGAGCTGTTTTTT. Translated: CSVDLLSGSNEWDTGELFF.